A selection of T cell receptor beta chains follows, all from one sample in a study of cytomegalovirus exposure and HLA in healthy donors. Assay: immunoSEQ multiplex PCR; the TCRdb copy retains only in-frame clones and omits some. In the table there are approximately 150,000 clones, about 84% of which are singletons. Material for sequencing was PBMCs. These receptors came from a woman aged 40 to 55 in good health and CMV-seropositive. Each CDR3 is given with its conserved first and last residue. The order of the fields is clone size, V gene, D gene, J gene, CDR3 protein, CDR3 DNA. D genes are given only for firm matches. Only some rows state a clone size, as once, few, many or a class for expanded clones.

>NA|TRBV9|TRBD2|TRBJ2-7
CASSVEASGRGEQYF
TGTGCCAGCAGCGTAGAGGCTAGCGGGAGGGGCGAGCAGTACTTC
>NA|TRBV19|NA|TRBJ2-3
CASSKQLWVADTQYF
TGTGCCAGTAGCAAACAGCTCTGGGTGGCTGATACGCAGTATTTT
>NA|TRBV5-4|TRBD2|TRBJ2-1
CASSFGTSGNEQFF
TGTGCCAGCAGCTTTGGGACTAGTGGCAATGAGCAGTTCTTC
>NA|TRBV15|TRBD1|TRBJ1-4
CATSQGALHEKLFF
TGTGCCACCTCCCAGGGGGCGCTGCATGAAAAACTGTTTTTT
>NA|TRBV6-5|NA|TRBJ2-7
CASSYSTFYEQYF
TGTGCCAGCAGTTACTCGACATTTTACGAGCAGTACTTC
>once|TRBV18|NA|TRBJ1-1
CASSPKTENTEAFF
TGTGCCAGCTCTCCAAAGACAGAAAACACTGAAGCTTTCTTT
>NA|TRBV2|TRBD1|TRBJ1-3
CATIGRDRGYSGNTIYF
TGTGCCACCATTGGGAGGGACAGGGGATACTCTGGAAACACCATATATTTT
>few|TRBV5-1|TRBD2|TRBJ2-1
CASSLVAGVDEQFF
TGCGCCAGCAGCTTGGTAGCGGGAGTTGATGAGCAGTTCTTC
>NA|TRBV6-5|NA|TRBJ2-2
CASSGSSLTGELFF
TGTGCCAGCAGTGGCAGTAGCCTGACCGGGGAGCTGTTTTTT
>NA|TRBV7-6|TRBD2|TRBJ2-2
CASSFASGITGELFF
TGTGCCAGCAGCTTCGCTAGCGGGATCACCGGGGAGCTGTTTTTT
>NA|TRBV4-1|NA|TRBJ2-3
CASSQDSSTDTQYF
TGCGCCAGCAGCCAAGACTCCAGCACAGATACGCAGTATTTT
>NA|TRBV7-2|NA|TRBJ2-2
CASSAGLPPGELFF
TGTGCCAGCAGCGCCGGACTCCCCCCCGGGGAGCTGTTTTTT
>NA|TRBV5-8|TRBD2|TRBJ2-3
CASTPLAASGDTQYF
TGTGCCAGCACCCCCCTGGCGGCTAGCGGGGATACGCAGTATTTT
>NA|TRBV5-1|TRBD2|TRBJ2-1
CASSLGLTGEQFF
TGCGCCAGCAGCCTGGGACTAACTGGGGAGCAGTTCTTC